This is a list of T cell receptor beta chains from one sample in a study of vaccination and CD4 T cells after COVID-19. No cognate antigen is known for these TCRs. TCRdb processed the PCR reads anew with MiXCR; each CDR3 protein has one entry. The profile shows 13,000 to 15,000 distinct CDR3 sequences, 43% of them singletons. The sequenced sample consisted of CD4+ T cells from blood, cultured in vitro. These TCRs come from a human donor who had recovered from COVID-19. Both conserved end residues are part of each CDR3. The order of the fields is D gene, clone size, V gene, J gene, CDR3 DNA, CDR3 protein. D genes are given only for firm matches. Only some rows state a clone size, as once, few, many or a class for expanded clones.

d_call: TRBD2; clone_size: -; v_call: TRBV27; j_call: TRBJ2-2; cdr3_nt: TGTGCCAGTAGAAGGGTTCGGACTAGCGGCACCGGGGAGCTGTTTTTT; cdr3_aa: CASRRVRTSGTGELFF
d_call: TRBD2; clone_size: -; v_call: TRBV10-1; j_call: TRBJ2-7; cdr3_nt: TGCGCCAGCAGTGATCGGCTAGCGGGCAACTCCTACGAGCAGTACTTC; cdr3_aa: CASSDRLAGNSYEQYF
d_call: -; clone_size: -; v_call: TRBV18; j_call: TRBJ1-1; cdr3_nt: TGTGCCAGCTCGGAGGGTTGGGAAACTGAAGCTTTCTTT; cdr3_aa: CASSEGWETEAFF
d_call: -; clone_size: -; v_call: TRBV7-9; j_call: TRBJ2-5; cdr3_nt: TGTGCCAGCAGCTTTGGAGGATCTGGGGCGGAGACCCAGTACTTC; cdr3_aa: CASSFGGSGAETQYF
d_call: -; clone_size: few; v_call: TRBV20-1; j_call: TRBJ2-1; cdr3_nt: TGCAGTGCTCCCCCTGGGGGCGGGGGAGCCTACAATGAGCAGTTCTTC; cdr3_aa: CSAPPGGGGAYNEQFF
d_call: TRBD1; clone_size: -; v_call: TRBV10-3; j_call: TRBJ1-5; cdr3_nt: TGTGCCATCAGTGAGTCGGGACAGGGGGCGGGAAGTCAGCCCCAGCATTTT; cdr3_aa: CAISESGQGAGSQPQHF
d_call: -; clone_size: few; v_call: TRBV7-8; j_call: TRBJ2-1; cdr3_nt: TGTGCCAGCAGCTTAGGTATGGTCAATGAGCAGTTCTTC; cdr3_aa: CASSLGMVNEQFF
d_call: -; clone_size: -; v_call: TRBV19; j_call: TRBJ1-5; cdr3_nt: TGTGCCAGTAGTATCCAACCCGGGGCGGAGGCGAATCAGCCCCAGCATTTT; cdr3_aa: CASSIQPGAEANQPQHF
d_call: TRBD1; clone_size: few; v_call: TRBV7-2; j_call: TRBJ2-7; cdr3_nt: TGTGCCAGCAGCTTGGGACAGGGCAGGACCTACGAGCAGTACTTC; cdr3_aa: CASSLGQGRTYEQYF
d_call: -; clone_size: few; v_call: TRBV7-7; j_call: TRBJ2-2; cdr3_nt: TGTGCCAGCAGCTTGGAGTCAGGGCGCACCGGGGAGCTGTTTTTT; cdr3_aa: CASSLESGRTGELFF
d_call: -; clone_size: -; v_call: TRBV15; j_call: TRBJ2-2; cdr3_nt: TGTGCCACCAGCAGAAGACAGTATTCGAACACCGGGGAGCTGTTTTTT; cdr3_aa: CATSRRQYSNTGELFF
d_call: TRBD1; clone_size: few; v_call: TRBV5-4; j_call: TRBJ1-2; cdr3_nt: TGTGCCAGCAGCCGAAGAGAGGACAGGGAAGGCTACACCTTC; cdr3_aa: CASSRREDREGYTF
d_call: -; clone_size: few; v_call: TRBV2; j_call: TRBJ1-2; cdr3_nt: TGTGCCAGCGGGAGGGGGAATGGCTACACCTTC; cdr3_aa: CASGRGNGYTF
d_call: TRBD1; clone_size: few; v_call: TRBV6-1; j_call: TRBJ1-5; cdr3_nt: TGTGCCAGCAGTACCCCGGACAGGGGGGTACGAGGCAATCAGCCCCAGCATTTT; cdr3_aa: CASSTPDRGVRGNQPQHF
d_call: TRBD2; clone_size: -; v_call: TRBV30; j_call: TRBJ2-1; cdr3_nt: TGTGCCGGGACTAGCGGCCACAATGAGCAGTTCTTC; cdr3_aa: CAGTSGHNEQFF
d_call: TRBD1; clone_size: -; v_call: TRBV6-1; j_call: TRBJ1-5; cdr3_nt: TGTGCCAGCCGCCAAGTACAGGGGGCGGGTCAGCCCCAGCATTTT; cdr3_aa: CASRQVQGAGQPQHF
d_call: TRBD2; clone_size: -; v_call: TRBV4-3; j_call: TRBJ2-1; cdr3_nt: TGCGCCAGCAGCCAAGCCGCCGGCGGGAGATACAATGAGCAGTTCTTC; cdr3_aa: CASSQAAGGRYNEQFF
d_call: -; clone_size: -; v_call: TRBV10-3; j_call: TRBJ2-7; cdr3_nt: TGTGCCATCAGTGACCCCTCCGGGGCCTACGAGCAGTACTTC; cdr3_aa: CAISDPSGAYEQYF
d_call: -; clone_size: -; v_call: TRBV9; j_call: TRBJ2-3; cdr3_nt: TGTGCCAGCAGCGACGCCTACAGCACAGATACGCAGTATTTT; cdr3_aa: CASSDAYSTDTQYF
d_call: -; clone_size: -; v_call: TRBV2; j_call: TRBJ1-2; cdr3_nt: TGTGCCCTCCCCTACAGGGCCGGGAGCGGCTACACCTTC; cdr3_aa: CALPYRAGSGYTF
d_call: -; clone_size: few; v_call: TRBV2; j_call: TRBJ2-1; cdr3_nt: TGTGCCAGCAGGCAGGTTAGCAATGAGCAGTTCTTC; cdr3_aa: CASRQVSNEQFF
d_call: TRBD1; clone_size: -; v_call: TRBV4-3; j_call: TRBJ2-3; cdr3_nt: TGCGCCAGCAGCCAAAGTAGGACAGGGGCCCTGAGCACAGATACGCAGTATTTT; cdr3_aa: CASSQSRTGALSTDTQYF
d_call: TRBD2; clone_size: -; v_call: TRBV7-9; j_call: TRBJ2-3; cdr3_nt: TGTGCCAGCAGCCTAGGGGAAAGCGGGGGGGCCACAGATACGCAGTATTTT; cdr3_aa: CASSLGESGGATDTQYF
d_call: -; clone_size: few; v_call: TRBV19; j_call: TRBJ2-2; cdr3_nt: TGTGCCAGTAGTATAGATGCGAGATCCGGGGTGAACACCGGGGAGCTGTTTTTT; cdr3_aa: CASSIDARSGVNTGELFF
d_call: TRBD2; clone_size: -; v_call: TRBV20-1; j_call: TRBJ2-3; cdr3_nt: TGCAGTGCGCCAGCGGGGGGCAACACAGATACGCAGTATTTT; cdr3_aa: CSAPAGGNTDTQYF
d_call: -; clone_size: -; v_call: TRBV14; j_call: TRBJ1-3; cdr3_nt: TGTGCCAGCAGCCAGCTGAACACCATATATTTT; cdr3_aa: CASSQLNTIYF
d_call: TRBD1; clone_size: few; v_call: TRBV6-1; j_call: TRBJ2-2; cdr3_nt: TGTGCCAGCAGACCACCAGGGGGCGGCGGGGAGCTGTTTTTT; cdr3_aa: CASRPPGGGGELFF
d_call: -; clone_size: few; v_call: TRBV7-9; j_call: TRBJ1-2; cdr3_nt: TGTGCCAGCAGCTTCCGGGAAAACTATGGCTACACCTTC; cdr3_aa: CASSFRENYGYTF
d_call: -; clone_size: few; v_call: TRBV21-1; j_call: TRBJ2-7; cdr3_nt: TGTGCCAGCAGCGAGGACCGCCCGCACGAGCAGTACTTC; cdr3_aa: CASSEDRPHEQYF
d_call: -; clone_size: -; v_call: TRBV7-2; j_call: TRBJ2-7; cdr3_nt: TGTGCCAGCAGCCCCTTCCCGCGAGGGCGCGACGAGCAGTACTTC; cdr3_aa: CASSPFPRGRDEQYF
d_call: -; clone_size: -; v_call: TRBV2; j_call: TRBJ2-5; cdr3_nt: TGTGCCAGCAGGGCCGGGGCCGTCCAAGAGACCCAGTACTTC; cdr3_aa: CASRAGAVQETQYF
d_call: -; clone_size: -; v_call: TRBV3-1; j_call: TRBJ2-7; cdr3_nt: TGTGCCAGCGCGGCAGGCCGGACCTACGAGCAGTACTTC; cdr3_aa: CASAAGRTYEQYF